A single sample is the source of the 25 T cell receptor beta chains below, sequenced in a study of shared T cell receptors in the human thymus (dated by TCRdb to the early 2020s). Library method: the immunoSEQ multiplex PCR assay. Drawn from immuneACCESS, this table holds only the in-frame rearrangements with V and J called that TCRdb kept. Clones are partly lost; checked studies trace under half to an unresolved V gene and leave the rest unexplained. This sample holds approximately 730,000 clones; 70% to 90% were observed only once. The ten largest clones represent around 0.01% of the sample. This sample also appeared in a second study, on human thymus T cells.

Sequenced material: thymocytes. The receptor set was obtained from a girl younger than two with a congenital heart defect. Donor details come from another sample of the same person, matched by shared clones.

This clone came up once. V gene TRBV7-9 combines with J gene TRBJ1-2, with 8 nucleotides matching TRBD1. The V and J ends lost 4 bases and 4 bases, in that order; junction bases with no gene match: 8. Germline assignment: CDR1 SEHNR and CDR2 FQNEAQ (reference sequence). The CDR3 length is 15 residues. CDR3 sequence: CASSSYHRGFYGYTF. The CDR3 DNA sequence: TGTGCCAGCAGCTCGTACCACAGGGGGTTCTATGGCTACACCTTC.

This chain links TRBV5-8 with TRBJ1-1, with a tentative D call TRBD1 (5 bases). Per germline, CDR1 SGHTS and CDR2 YDEGEE. This CDR3 has 16 amino acids. V was pared by 0 bases and J by 4 bases, with 16 bases between. CDR3 sequence: CASSLGREGGGTEAFF. The DNA of the CDR3 is TGTGCCAGCAGCTTGGGCAGGGAGGGTGGTGGCACTGAAGCTTTCTTT.

The CDR3 loop reads CASSYSGRRLYGYTF. For the CDR3, the DNA is TGTGCCAGCAGTTACTCTGGCAGGCGCCTCTATGGCTACACCTTC. The chain joins TRBV6-5 to TRBJ1-2; D remains unclear. This CDR3 spans 15 amino acids. Looked up from germline, CDR1 is MNHEY and CDR2 is SVGAGI. Between the trimmed V and J ends, which lost 0 bases and 4 bases, there was a span of 12 bases.

The rearrangement joins TRBV11-2 to TRBJ2-2, with 9 bases that match TRBD1. CDR3 length: 20 residues. Germline V lookup: CDR1 SGHAT, CDR2 FQNNGV. V shed 0 bases, J shed 0 bases, and the junction held 11 bases outside the gene matches. The CDR3 DNA reads TGTGCCAGCAGCTTAGATCGAAGCTCCTACAGGGGGCCGAACACCGGGGAGCTGTTTTTT. It is translated as CASSLDRSSYRGPNTGELFF.

This clone was recorded once. J is TRBJ2-3 and V is TRBV2, with 11 bases lining up with TRBD1. The germline CDR1 and CDR2 sequences are SNHLY and FYNNEI. Trimming cost V 8 bases and J 1 base; bases outside gene matches: 2. The CDR3 has 14 residues. This chain's CDR3 is CASRDRGGTDTQYF. CDR3 coding DNA: TGTGCCAGCCGGGACAGGGGGGGCACAGATACGCAGTATTTT.

CDR3 sequence: CATPQQGPAYEQYF. DNA of the CDR3: TGCGCCACCCCGCAACAGGGGCCCGCCTACGAGCAGTACTTC. The rearrangement uses TRBV5-1 and TRBJ2-7, with 7 bases fitting TRBD1. J was trimmed by 2 bases and V by 9 bases; bases with no gene match: 11. This CDR3 has 14 amino acids. Germline V gene data show CDR1 as SGHRS and CDR2 as YFSETQ.

V usage is TRBV7-2 and J usage is TRBJ1-5, with D unresolved. CDR1 and CDR2 (germline): SGHTA, FQGNSA. Trimming removed 5 bases at V and 3 bases at J, with 8 bases between. The CDR3 extends over 13 amino acids. The CDR3 spells CASSGSHNQPQHF. The CDR3 DNA reads TGTGCCAGCAGCGGCAGTCACAATCAGCCCCAGCATTTT.

This chain uses TRBV5-1 with TRBJ2-3; 8 bases are a match to TRBD1. Germline V gene lookup returns CDR1 SGHRS and CDR2 YFSETQ. J was trimmed by 3 bases and V by 2 bases; bases with no gene match: 14. The CDR3 has 18 amino acids. The CDR3 loop is CASSLRTGTRGLTDTQYF. The CDR3 DNA reads as TGCGCCAGCAGCTTAAGGACAGGGACCCGAGGGCTGACAGATACGCAGTATTTT. Using reference TRBV5-1 and TRBJ2-3 for the parts outside the CDR3, the full variable domain is KAGVTQTPRYLIKTRGQQVTLSCSPISGHRSVSWYQQTPGQGLQFLFEYFSETQRNKGNFPGRFSGRQFSNSRSEMNVSTLELGDSALYLCASSLRTGTRGLTDTQYFGPGTRLTVL.

The V gene is TRBV28, the J gene TRBJ1-1; maybe TRBD1 (5 bases). V lost 6 bases to trimming and J lost 8 bases, with 7 bases between them. Germline V gene lookup returns CDR1 MDHEN and CDR2 SYDVKM. This CDR3 region has 10 residues. The CDR3 coding sequence is TGTGCCAGCAGCCAGGGCGAAGCTTTCTTT. Translating it yields CASSQGEAFF.

J is TRBJ1-2 and V is TRBV12-5; the D is unclear. The length of the CDR3 is 12 residues. Germline-derived CDR1 and CDR2 are LGHNT and FRNRAP. V was shortened by 4 bases and J by 5 bases, with 8 bases between the two germline ends. CDR3 sequence reads: CASGSRAYGYTF. The CDR3 DNA reads TGTGCTAGTGGTTCAAGAGCTTATGGCTACACCTTC.

This clone was observed a single time. This chain uses TRBV30 with TRBJ2-3, with a possible D match to TRBD1 (7 bases). V lost 3 bases and J 6 bases, leaving 16 bases between the germline ends. The CDR3 covers 14 residues. Looked up from germline, CDR1 is GTSNPN and CDR2 is SVGIG (reference sequence). Here the CDR3 reads CAWRYYQGGDTQYF. CDR3 nucleotide sequence: TGTGCCTGGAGATACTATCAGGGGGGTGATACGCAGTATTTT.

The rearrangement links TRBV6-6 to TRBJ1-1; 8 nucleotides agree with TRBD1. This CDR3 contains 16 residues. The ends lost 0 bases at V and 1 base at J; junction bases unmatched: 4. Germline loops: CDR1 MNHNY, CDR2 SVGAGI (reference sequence). DNA of the CDR3: TGTGCCAGCAGTTACTCAGGAGGGACAGGGAACACTGAAGCTTTCTTT. Translating it yields CASSYSGGTGNTEAFF.

This clone was counted between two and nine times. J is TRBJ1-4 and V is TRBV19; 9 positions match TRBD1. This CDR3 has 15 amino acids. Germline V gene data show CDR1 as LNHDA and CDR2 as SQIVND (reference sequence). Trimming removed 5 bases from V and 11 bases from J; junction bases left unmatched: 12. CDR3: CASSARTGDRKKLFF. The CDR3 nucleotides are TGTGCCAGTAGTGCTAGGACAGGGGATCGGAAGAAACTGTTTTTT.

The chain couples TRBV4-3 to TRBJ1-1, with TRBD1 as a possible D gene (6 bases). Trimming shortened V by 4 bases and J by 6 bases, and 9 bases separated the two germline ends. The CDR3 extends over 12 amino acids. Germline loops: CDR1 LGHNA, CDR2 YSLEER. CDR3 DNA: TGCGCCAGCAGCCGCCAGGGGTCTGAAGCTTTCTTT. It encodes CASSRQGSEAFF.

This sequence joins TRBV2 and TRBJ1-2; D uncertain. Trimming stripped 6 bases from V and 6 bases from J, with 17 bases between. Looked up from germline, CDR1 is SNHLY and CDR2 is FYNNEI. The CDR3 spans 14 residues. CDR3 nucleotide sequence: TGTGCCAGCAGAAACGGGCTCGGCGGGAATGGCTACACCTTC. Translated: CASRNGLGGNGYTF.

This rearrangement joins TRBV15 to TRBJ1-2; D is possibly TRBD1 (6 bases). The germline V and J ends were trimmed by 5 bases and 8 bases, with 21 bases remaining between them. CDR1 is LNHNV, CDR2 YYDKDF, per germline (reference sequence). The length of the CDR3 is 15 residues. CDR3 bases: TGTGCCACCAGCCGGGTTCAGGGGTCCGTTCGCGGCTACACCTTC. It is translated as CATSRVQGSVRGYTF.

The CDR3 region is CASSDREEQPQHF. CDR3 sequence (DNA): TGTGCCAGCAGTGACAGGGAGGAACAGCCCCAGCATTTT. This chain links TRBV6-5 with TRBJ1-5; 7 bases are shared with TRBD1. V was pared by 5 bases and J by 7 bases, with 5 bases of the junction left unmatched. The CDR3 runs to 13 residues. CDR1 is MNHEY and CDR2 is SVGAGI in the germline V gene.

The chain recombines TRBV18 with TRBJ2-1; 15 bases are a match to TRBD2. Looked up from germline, CDR1 is KGHSH and CDR2 is LQKENI. V was clipped by 3 bases and J by 9 bases; unmatched bases: 6. The CDR3 covers 16 residues. CDR3 in amino acids: CASSPRTSGGAGEQFF. CDR3 in DNA: TGTGCCAGCTCACCTAGGACTAGCGGGGGGGCAGGTGAGCAGTTCTTC.

This clone was observed a handful of times. The V call is TRBV2, the J call TRBJ2-7; 10 nucleotides align to TRBD1. Germline loops: CDR1 SNHLY, CDR2 FYNNEI. This CDR3 region has 20 residues. J gave up 4 bases and V 10 bases, and 28 bases lay outside the gene matches. CDR3 sequence (DNA): TGTGCCAACACGGGGACAGGGGTCCTCGGGAATGCCGGACCACATTACGAGCAGTACTTC. Translated: CANTGTGVLGNAGPHYEQYF.

V and J are TRBV19 and TRBJ2-5; D remains unclear. Trimming cost V 5 bases and J 0 bases, with 7 bases left between them. The CDR3 runs to 13 residues. CDR1 LNHDA and CDR2 SQIVND come from the germline V gene (reference sequence). The CDR3 region is CASSWPNQETQYF. Written as DNA, the CDR3 is TGTGCCAGTAGTTGGCCCAACCAAGAGACCCAGTACTTC.

The CDR3 DNA follows: TGCGCCAGCAGCACCCCGGACAGCAACAGACCCTACGAGCAGTACTTC. It codes for CASSTPDSNRPYEQYF. The V gene is TRBV5-1, the J gene TRBJ2-7, with D possibly TRBD1 on 6 matching bases. The CDR3 is 16 residues long. The ends were cut back, 4 bases at V and 2 bases at J, with 19 bases in the middle. Germline V gene data show CDR1 as SGHRS and CDR2 as YFSETQ.

J is TRBJ1-1 and V is TRBV2; D is perhaps TRBD1 (5 bases). The V end lost 5 bases, the J end lost 5 bases, and 15 bases lay between the germline ends. CDR3 length equals 14 residues. From germline, CDR1 is SNHLY and CDR2 FYNNEI. The CDR3 DNA sequence: TGTGCCAGCAGTTCAGGGTTCCCGGGTACTGAAGCTTTCTTT. It yields the protein CASSSGFPGTEAFF. Looking up the rest from reference TRBV2 and TRBJ1-1 gives the full variable domain: EPEVTQTPSHQVTQMGQEVILRCVPISNHLYFYWYRQILGQKVEFLVSFYNNEISEKSEIFDDQFSVERPDGSNFTLKIRSTKLEDSAMYFCASSSGFPGTEAFFGQGTRLTVV.

The chain uses TRBV14 and TRBJ1-2, with 8 bases that match TRBD1. This CDR3 is 18 amino acids long. Unmatched junction bases numbered 11, after V lost 0 bases and J lost 2 bases. CDR1 is SGHDN and CDR2 is FVKESK in the germline V gene. In DNA form, the CDR3 reads TGTGCCAGCAGCCAAGATGGGACAGGAGGGGGAACCAACTATGGCTACACCTTC. This translates into CASSQDGTGGGTNYGYTF. Combining the CDR3 with reference TRBV14 and TRBJ1-2 gives the whole variable domain EAGVTQFPSHSVIEKGQTVTLRCDPISGHDNLYWYRRVMGKEIKFLLHFVKESKQDESGMPNNRFLAERTGGTYSTLKVQPAELEDSGVYFCASSQDGTGGGTNYGYTFGSGTRLTVV.

The gene calls are TRBV6-6 and TRBJ1-4; D might be TRBD1 (6 bases). The V gene lost 5 bases and the J gene lost 0 bases, with 13 bases spanning the gap. The CDR3 runs 16 residues. Looked up from germline, CDR1 is MNHNY and CDR2 is SVGAGI (reference sequence). The CDR3 nucleotides are TGTGCCAGCAGTCAGGACGGACAGCCAACTAATGAAAAACTGTTTTTT. This encodes CASSQDGQPTNEKLFF.

This chain connects TRBV5-8 to TRBJ2-5; D not resolved. From germline, CDR1 is SGHTS and CDR2 YDEGEE. The germline V and J ends were trimmed by 4 bases and 4 bases, with 17 bases remaining between them. CDR3 length: 15 amino acids. The CDR3 reads CASSPDSSELETQYF. CDR3 nucleotide sequence: TGTGCCAGCAGCCCAGACTCATCTGAGTTAGAGACCCAGTACTTC.